This T cell receptor (beta chain) was sequenced for a study of cytomegalovirus exposure and HLA in healthy donors. Study information: Prior work identified around 110 million unique TCR beta sequences in some 180 million T cells. Assignment to the Caucasian-associated ancestry cluster applied to 75% to 85% of the approximately 420 genotyped donors.

The CDR3 loop spans 17 amino acids. Germline CDR1 is SGDLS and CDR2 is YYNGEE. Losses at the gene ends were 0 bases for V and 4 bases for J; bases not matched to a gene: 10. The study, taken as a whole, reports: Prediction of most subjects' HLA-A and HLA-B alleles by TCR beta sequences was reportedly accurate. The study listed about 150 cytomegalovirus-associated TCR beta chains.

The PCR employed 60 Vbeta primers together with 13 Jbeta primers. Here immunoSEQ multiplex PCR was the method, and the copy in TCRdb shows in-frame clones only, minus some. The sample yields around 200,000 clones, around 88% seen once. Comment on this clone: Its antigen is still unknown.

The chain uses TRBV9 and TRBJ2-1; 7 nucleotides agree with TRBD2. This clonotype originated in a woman younger than 45 in good health and CMV-seronegative. The sample consisted of PBMCs. For the CDR3, the DNA is TGTGCCAGCAGCGTAGGGGAGGGGAACGTTTTTTACAATGAGCAGTTCTTC. Residues: CASSVGEGNVFYNEQFF.